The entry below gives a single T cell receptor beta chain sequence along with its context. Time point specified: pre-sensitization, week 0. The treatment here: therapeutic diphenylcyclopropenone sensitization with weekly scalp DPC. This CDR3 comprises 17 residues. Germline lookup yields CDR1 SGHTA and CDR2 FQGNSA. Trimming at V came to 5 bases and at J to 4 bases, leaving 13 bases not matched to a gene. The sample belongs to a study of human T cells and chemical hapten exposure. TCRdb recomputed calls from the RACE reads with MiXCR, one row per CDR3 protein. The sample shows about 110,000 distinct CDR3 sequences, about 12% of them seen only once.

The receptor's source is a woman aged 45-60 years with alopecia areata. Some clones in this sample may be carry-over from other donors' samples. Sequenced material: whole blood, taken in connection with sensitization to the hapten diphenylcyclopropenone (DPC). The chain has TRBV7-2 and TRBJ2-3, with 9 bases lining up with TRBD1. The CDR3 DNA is TGTGCCAGCAGCCCGACAGGGGGGGCGCGGTTCGCAGATACGCAGTATTTT. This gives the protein CASSPTGGARFADTQYF.